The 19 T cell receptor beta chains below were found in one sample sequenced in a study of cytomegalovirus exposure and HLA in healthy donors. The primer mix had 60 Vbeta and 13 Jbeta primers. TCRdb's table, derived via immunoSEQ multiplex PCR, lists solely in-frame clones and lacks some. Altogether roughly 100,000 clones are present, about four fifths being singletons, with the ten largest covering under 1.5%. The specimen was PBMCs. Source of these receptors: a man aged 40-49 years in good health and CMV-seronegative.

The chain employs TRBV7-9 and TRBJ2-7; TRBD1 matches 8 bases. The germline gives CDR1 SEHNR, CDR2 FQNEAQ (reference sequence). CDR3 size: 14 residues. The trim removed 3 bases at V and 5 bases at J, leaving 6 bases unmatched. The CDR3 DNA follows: TGTGCCAGCAGCTTGGACAGGGCGGTGGACGAGCAGTACTTC. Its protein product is CASSLDRAVDEQYF. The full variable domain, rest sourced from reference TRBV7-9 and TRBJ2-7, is DTGVSQNPRHKITKRGQNVTFRCDPISEHNRLYWYRQTLGQGPEFLTYFQNEAQLEKSRLLSDRFSAERPKGSFSTLEIQRTEQGDSAMYLCASSLDRAVDEQYFGPGTRLTVT.

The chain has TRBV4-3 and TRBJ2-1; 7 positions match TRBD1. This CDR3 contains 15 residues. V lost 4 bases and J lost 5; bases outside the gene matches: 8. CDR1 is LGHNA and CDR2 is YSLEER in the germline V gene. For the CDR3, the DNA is TGCGCCAGCAGCCTCACAGAGACAGGGAACAATGAGCAGTTCTTC. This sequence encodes CASSLTETGNNEQFF.

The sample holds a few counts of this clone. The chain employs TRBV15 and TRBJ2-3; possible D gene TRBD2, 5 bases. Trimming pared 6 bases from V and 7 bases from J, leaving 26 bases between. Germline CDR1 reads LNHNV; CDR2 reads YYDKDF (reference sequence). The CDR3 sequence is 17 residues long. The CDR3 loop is CATRGRPEGTRFYTQYF. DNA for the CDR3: TGTGCCACCAGGGGCCGGCCCGAGGGAACCCGGTTTTATACGCAGTATTTT. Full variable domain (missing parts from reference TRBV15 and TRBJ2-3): DAMVIQNPRYQVTQFGKPVTLSCSQTLNHNVMYWYQQKSSQAPKLLFHYYDKDFNNEADTPDNFQSRRPNTSFCFLDIRSPGLGDTAMYLCATRGRPEGTRFYTQYFGPGTRLTVL.

CDR3 residues: CASSQGGGQTSEETQYF. The DNA for the CDR3 is TGCGCCAGCAGCCAAGGAGGGGGACAGACTTCGGAAGAGACCCAGTACTTC. The V call is TRBV4-1, the J call TRBJ2-5; TRBD1 agrees at 7 bases. Losses at the gene ends were 1 base for V and 3 bases for J; bases not matched to a gene: 11. The CDR3 runs 17 residues. Per germline, CDR1 MGHRA and CDR2 YSYEKL.

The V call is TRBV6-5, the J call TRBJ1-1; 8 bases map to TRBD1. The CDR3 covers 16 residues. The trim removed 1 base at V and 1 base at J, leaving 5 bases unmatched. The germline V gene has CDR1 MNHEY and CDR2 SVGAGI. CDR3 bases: TGTGCCAGCAGTTACTTTAGGACAGGGAAGAACACTGAAGCTTTCTTT. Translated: CASSYFRTGKNTEAFF.

CDR3 coding DNA: TGCGCCAGCAGCCAATATTTGGACAGGGTAGCTGACACCATATATTTT. Its protein product is CASSQYLDRVADTIYF. The chain employs TRBV4-1 and TRBJ1-3, with 8 bases aligning to TRBD1. The J segment lost 8 bases and the V segment lost 2 bases, leaving 11 bases of the junction unmatched. Germline V gives CDR1 MGHRA, CDR2 YSYEKL. The CDR3 sequence is 16 residues long.

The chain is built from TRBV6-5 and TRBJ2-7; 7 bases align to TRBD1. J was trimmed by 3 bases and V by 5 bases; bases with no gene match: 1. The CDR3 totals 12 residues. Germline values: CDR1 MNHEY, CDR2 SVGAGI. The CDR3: CASSNRGYEQYF. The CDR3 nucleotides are TGTGCCAGCAGTAACAGGGGCTACGAGCAGTACTTC.

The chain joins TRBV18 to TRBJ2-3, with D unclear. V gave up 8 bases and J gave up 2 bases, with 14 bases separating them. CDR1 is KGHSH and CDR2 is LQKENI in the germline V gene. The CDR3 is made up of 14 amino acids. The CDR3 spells CASRRGPDTDTQYF. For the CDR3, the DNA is TGTGCCAGCCGGAGAGGCCCAGACACAGATACGCAGTATTTT.

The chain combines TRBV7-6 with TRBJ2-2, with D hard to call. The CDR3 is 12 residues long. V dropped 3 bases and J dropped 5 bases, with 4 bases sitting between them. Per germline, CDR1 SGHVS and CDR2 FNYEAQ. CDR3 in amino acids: CASSFGTGELFF. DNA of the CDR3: TGTGCCAGCAGCTTCGGTACCGGGGAGCTGTTTTTT.

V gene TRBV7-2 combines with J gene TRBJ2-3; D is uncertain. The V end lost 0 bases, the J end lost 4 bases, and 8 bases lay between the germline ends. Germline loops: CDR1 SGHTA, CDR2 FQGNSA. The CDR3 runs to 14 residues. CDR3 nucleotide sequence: TGTGCCAGCAGCTTAGCCTCTATTCCAGATACGCAGTATTTT. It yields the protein CASSLASIPDTQYF.

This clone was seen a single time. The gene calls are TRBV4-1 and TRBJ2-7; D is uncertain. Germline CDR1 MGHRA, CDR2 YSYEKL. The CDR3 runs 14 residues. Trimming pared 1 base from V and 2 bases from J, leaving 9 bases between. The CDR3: CASSQVATTYEQYF. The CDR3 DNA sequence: TGCGCCAGCAGCCAAGTCGCTACCACCTACGAGCAGTACTTC.

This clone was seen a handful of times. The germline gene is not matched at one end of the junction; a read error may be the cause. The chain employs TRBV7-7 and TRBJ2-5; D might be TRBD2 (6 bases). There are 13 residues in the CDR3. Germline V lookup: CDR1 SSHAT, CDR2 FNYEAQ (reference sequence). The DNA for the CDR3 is TGTGCTAGCAGCTTATGGGGGGAAGAGACCCAGTACTTC. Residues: CASSLWGEETQYF.

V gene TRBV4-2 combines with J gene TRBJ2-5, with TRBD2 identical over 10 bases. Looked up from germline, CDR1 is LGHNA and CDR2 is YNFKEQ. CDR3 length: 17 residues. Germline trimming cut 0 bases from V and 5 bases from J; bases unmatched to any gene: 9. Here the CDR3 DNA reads TGTGCCAGCAGCCAAGAGGGGGTTCTAGCGGGAGACGAGACCCAGTACTTC. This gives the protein CASSQEGVLAGDETQYF.

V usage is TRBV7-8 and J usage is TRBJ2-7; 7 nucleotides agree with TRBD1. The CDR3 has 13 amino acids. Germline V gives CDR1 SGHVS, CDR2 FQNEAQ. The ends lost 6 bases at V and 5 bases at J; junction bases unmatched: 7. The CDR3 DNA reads TGTGCCAGCAGTCTACAGGGGAGCCACGAGCAGTACTTC. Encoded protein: CASSLQGSHEQYF.

The CDR3 region is CASSPLRGGWENEQYF. CDR3 nucleotides: TGTGCCAGCAGCCCGTTGAGGGGAGGTTGGGAAAACGAGCAGTACTTC. J is TRBJ2-7 and V is TRBV7-2; D is possibly TRBD2 (6 bases). Germline V gives CDR1 SGHTA, CDR2 FQGNSA. The CDR3 contains 16 residues. The V end was cut by 5 bases, the J end by 5 bases, with 22 bases between.

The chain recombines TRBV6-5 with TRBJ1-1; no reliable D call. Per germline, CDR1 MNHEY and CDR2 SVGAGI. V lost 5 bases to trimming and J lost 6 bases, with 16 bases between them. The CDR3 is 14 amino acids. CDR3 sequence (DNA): TGTGCCAGCAGTGAGGGAGTTGTGGGTCCTGAAGCTTTCTTT. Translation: CASSEGVVGPEAFF.

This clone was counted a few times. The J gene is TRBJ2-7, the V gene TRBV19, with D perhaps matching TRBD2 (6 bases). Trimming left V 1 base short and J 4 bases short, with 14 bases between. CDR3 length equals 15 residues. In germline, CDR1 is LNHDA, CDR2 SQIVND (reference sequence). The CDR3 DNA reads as TGTGCCAGTAGTATAGGTAGCGGATACGTTTACGAGCAGTACTTC. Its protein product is CASSIGSGYVYEQYF.

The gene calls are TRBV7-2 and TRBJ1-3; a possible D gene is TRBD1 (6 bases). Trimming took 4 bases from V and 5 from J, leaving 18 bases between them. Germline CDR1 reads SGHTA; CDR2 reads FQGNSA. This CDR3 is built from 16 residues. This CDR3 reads CASSSRTGNVRNTIYF. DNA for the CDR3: TGTGCCAGCAGCTCTCGAACAGGGAACGTGAGAAACACCATATATTTT.

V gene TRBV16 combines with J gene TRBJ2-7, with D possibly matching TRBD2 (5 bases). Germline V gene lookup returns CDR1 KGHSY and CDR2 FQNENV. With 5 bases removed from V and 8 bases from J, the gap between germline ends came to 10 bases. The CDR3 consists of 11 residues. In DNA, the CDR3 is TGTGCCAGCAGCTTCGGACTTAAGCAGTACTTC. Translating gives CASSFGLKQYF.